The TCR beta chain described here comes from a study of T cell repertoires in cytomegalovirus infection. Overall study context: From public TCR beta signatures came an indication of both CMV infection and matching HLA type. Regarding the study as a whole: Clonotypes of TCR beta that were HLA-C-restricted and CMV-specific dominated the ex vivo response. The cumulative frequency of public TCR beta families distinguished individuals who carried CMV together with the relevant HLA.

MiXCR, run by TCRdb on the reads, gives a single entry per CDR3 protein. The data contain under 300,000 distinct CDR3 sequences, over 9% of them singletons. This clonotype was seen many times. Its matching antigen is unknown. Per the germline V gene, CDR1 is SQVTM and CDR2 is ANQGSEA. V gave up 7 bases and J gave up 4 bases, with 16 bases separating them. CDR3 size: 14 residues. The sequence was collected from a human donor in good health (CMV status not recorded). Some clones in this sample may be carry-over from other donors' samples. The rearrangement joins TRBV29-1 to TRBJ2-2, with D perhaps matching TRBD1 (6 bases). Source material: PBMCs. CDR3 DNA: TGCAGCGCTTGGACAGCTCTCGGCACCGGGGAGCTGTTTTTT. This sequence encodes CSAWTALGTGELFF.